This T cell receptor (beta chain) was documented in a study of identical twins. Points from the study as a whole: There was an excess of low generation probability in the out-of-frame alpha sequences that twins shared.

The CDR3 consists of 14 residues. CDR1 LGHNT and CDR2 FRNRAP come from the germline V gene. To note about this clonotype: Antigen unknown. One junction end does not reproduce the germline sequence, and a read error may be involved.

After template switching added a universal primer site, the resulting cDNA carried unique molecular identifiers. MiXCR, run by TCRdb on the 5' RACE reads, gives a single entry per CDR3 protein. The data contain about 200,000 distinct CDR3 sequences, 6.5% of them singletons. These data are also associated with another study on T cells expressing NK-cell markers. That source notes: HCMV seropositivity marked most of the eight sequenced donors; one was seronegative. The dominant NKG2C+ clonotypes represented roughly 1.0-7.5% of CD8+ T cells in five or six donors.

The genes are TRBV12-5 and TRBJ2-7; a possible D gene is TRBD1 (6 bases). The sequencing input was CD8+ T cells sorted from blood. This TCR derives from a woman between 18 and 29 years old in good health. CDR3 bases: TGTGCTAGTAGTTTCAAGCAGGGGACCTACGAGCAGTACTTC. It specifies CASSFKQGTYEQYF.